The clone carrying this TCR beta chain was counted at least ten times. This sample is part of a study of regulatory T cells in long-lasting Graves disease. The overall study: Persistent cases were those of Graves' disease that involved over 5 years of antithyroid drugs with positive TSH receptor antibodies.

Documented time point: persistent/refractory GD, antithyroid drugs over 5 years with positive TRAb. PBMC-derived RNA was used for the TCR library. CDR3 regions were amplified by Arm-PCR using iRepertoire HTBI primers to build TCR beta libraries. TCRdb reanalysed the multiplex PCR reads using MiXCR and keeps one entry per CDR3 protein. The repertoire has hundreds of thousands of distinct CDR3 sequences, around 21% of them found once; the top ten carry over 7.5%. The specimen was peripheral blood mononuclear cells (PBMCs), collected when the disease was refractory, from a patient treated with antithyroid drugs. This receptor was taken from a female donor with Graves disease.

CDR3 DNA sequence: TGTGCCAGCAGCTCTTTGAGGACGGTGGCGAACACCGGGGAGCTGTTTTTT. Translated, it gives CASSSLRTVANTGELFF. V and J are TRBV7-9 and TRBJ2-2, with D unresolved. This CDR3 comprises 17 residues. Between the trimmed V and J ends, which lost 4 bases and 0 bases, there was a span of 15 bases. Germline CDR1 reads SEHNR; CDR2 reads FQNEAQ (reference sequence).